The 18 T cell receptor beta chains given below trace back to one sample, sequenced in a study of blood T cell repertoires in COVID-19. Sequencing was performed with immunoSEQ multiplex PCR; in TCRdb, only in-frame clones are kept and a portion is missing. The sample contains hundreds of thousands of clones, roughly 86% of which appear only once. Material: peripheral blood. The source is a woman aged 25 to 39 with COVID-19, enrolled during active disease.

The rearrangement uses TRBV6-6 and TRBJ1-5, with TRBD1 as a possible D gene (5 bases). The CDR3 runs to 15 residues. V was cut by 5 bases and J by 3 bases, with 14 bases left in between. The germline CDR1 and CDR2 sequences are MNHNY and SVGAGI (reference sequence). This CDR3 is CASSTGTGLNQPQHF. Here the CDR3 DNA reads TGTGCCAGCAGTACCGGGACGGGACTCAATCAGCCCCAGCATTTT.

The chain combines TRBV6-5 with TRBJ1-2, with TRBD1 matching 9 bases. Germline V lookup: CDR1 MNHEY, CDR2 SVGAGI. V gave up 6 bases and J gave up 4 bases; unmatched junction bases: 3. This CDR3 spans 13 amino acids. In DNA, the CDR3 is TGTGCCAGCAGAGGGGACAGGGTCTATGGCTACACCTTC. It yields the protein CASRGDRVYGYTF.

The chain joins TRBV19 to TRBJ2-1; 8 bases match TRBD2. CDR1 LNHDA and CDR2 SQIVND come from the germline V gene (reference sequence). The V gene end was trimmed by 7 bases and the J gene end by 6 bases; junction bases not matched to a gene: 14. The CDR3 loop spans 16 amino acids. This CDR3 is CASKGRNGGAANEQFF. The CDR3 coding sequence is TGTGCCAGTAAAGGACGGAACGGGGGGGCTGCCAATGAGCAGTTCTTC.

The chain combines TRBV7-9 with TRBJ1-2; D remains unclear. Trimming left V 10 bases short and J 0 bases short, with 6 bases between. This CDR3 has 11 amino acids. Germline values: CDR1 SEHNR, CDR2 FQNEAQ (reference sequence). The CDR3 bases are TGTGCCATCCAGACTAACTATGGCTACACCTTC. Its translation: CAIQTNYGYTF.

The chain is built from TRBV10-3 and TRBJ1-6, with TRBD1 as a possible D gene (6 bases). This CDR3 has 13 amino acids. Between the trimmed V and J ends, which lost 6 bases and 10 bases, there was a span of 13 bases. Germline CDR1 reads ENHRY; CDR2 reads SYGVKD. CDR3 sequence: CAIRGAGDSPLHF. The CDR3 nucleotides read TGTGCCATCAGGGGAGCAGGGGACTCACCCCTCCACTTT.

The rearrangement links TRBV15 to TRBJ1-6, with unresolved D. The V gene lost 6 bases and the J gene lost 0 bases, with 6 bases spanning the gap. The CDR3 loop spans 14 amino acids. Germline-derived CDR1 and CDR2 are LNHNV and YYDKDF (reference sequence). CDR3 region: CATSLGSYNSPLHF. CDR3 in DNA: TGTGCCACCAGTCTCGGCTCCTATAATTCACCCCTCCACTTT.

As regards this clone: The sample contains more than one DNA sequence encoding this CDR3. The V gene is TRBV5-6, the J gene TRBJ1-2, with D possibly being TRBD1 (6 bases). This CDR3 comprises 13 residues. The V gene lost 4 bases and the J gene lost 4 bases, with 11 bases spanning the gap. CDR1 is SGHDT and CDR2 is YYEEEE in the germline V gene. The chain's CDR3 is CASSLGQIYGYTF. CDR3 DNA sequence: TGTGCCAGCAGCCTCGGACAGATCTATGGCTACACCTTC.

The chain joins TRBV27 to TRBJ1-4; D unclear. CDR3 length: 16 amino acids. V dropped 5 bases and J dropped 7 bases, with 20 bases sitting between them. Germline loops: CDR1 MNHEY, CDR2 SMNVEV (reference sequence). The CDR3 nucleotides read TGTGCCAGCAGTCACGTTGCCGGAGCCAGAGGTGAAAAACTGTTTTTT. Residues: CASSHVAGARGEKLFF.

This clone has a handful of counts. Other nucleotide sequences from this sample produce the same CDR3. The gene calls are TRBV9 and TRBJ1-1, with D maybe TRBD1 (5 bases). CDR1 and CDR2 from the germline V gene are SGDLS and YYNGEE. This CDR3 spans 13 amino acids. Trimming shortened V by 3 bases and J by 1 base, and 7 bases separated the two germline ends. In DNA form, the CDR3 reads TGTGCCAGCAGCGAAACAGGGAACACTGAAGCTTTCTTT. As protein: CASSETGNTEAFF. Using reference TRBV9 and TRBJ1-1 for the parts outside the CDR3, the full variable domain is DSGVTQTPKHLITATGQRVTLRCSPRSGDLSVYWYQQSLDQGLQFLIQYYNGEERAKGNILERFSAQQFPDLHSELNLSSLELGDSALYFCASSETGNTEAFFGQGTRLTVV.

This chain links TRBV6-6 with TRBJ1-2; 7 bases line up with TRBD1. V lost 2 bases to trimming and J lost 2 bases; unmatched junction nucleotides: 5. Germline V gene data show CDR1 as MNHNY and CDR2 as SVGAGI (reference sequence). CDR3 size: 15 residues. CDR3: CASSYKARGNYGYTF. For the CDR3, the DNA is TGTGCCAGCAGTTACAAGGCCAGGGGGAACTATGGCTACACCTTC.

This chain links TRBV5-1 with TRBJ1-5; D gene uncertain. V was trimmed by 0 bases and J by 4 bases, leaving 5 bases between them. CDR1 SGHRS and CDR2 YFSETQ come from the germline V gene. The length of the CDR3 is 13 residues. CDR3 amino acids: CASSLDPNQPQHF. The CDR3 DNA is TGCGCCAGCAGCTTGGATCCGAATCAGCCCCAGCATTTT.

This chain connects TRBV2 to TRBJ2-1; the match to TRBD2 covers 11 bases. The CDR3 is 14 amino acids. The V and J ends lost 6 bases and 7 bases, in that order; junction bases with no gene match: 5. CDR1 SNHLY and CDR2 FYNNEI come from the germline V gene. CDR3 protein: CASSGTSGNNEQFF. The CDR3 DNA reads TGTGCCAGCAGCGGGACTAGCGGCAATAATGAGCAGTTCTTC. Supplemented by reference TRBV2 and TRBJ2-1, the full variable domain reads EPEVTQTPSHQVTQMGQEVILRCVPISNHLYFYWYRQILGQKVEFLVSFYNNEISEKSEIFDDQFSVERPDGSNFTLKIRSTKLEDSAMYFCASSGTSGNNEQFFGPGTRLTVL.

The chain couples TRBV9 to TRBJ1-6; a possible D gene is TRBD1 (6 bases). This CDR3 has 15 residues. The germline CDR1 and CDR2 sequences are SGDLS and YYNGEE. V lost 4 bases and J lost 7, with 15 bases in between. The CDR3 DNA follows: TGTGCCAGCAGCCCCCACGGACAGAGCAATTCACCCCTCCACTTT. Translation: CASSPHGQSNSPLHF.

The rearrangement joins TRBV29-1 to TRBJ1-3; D might be TRBD1 (6 bases). The V gene lost 0 bases and the J gene lost 7 bases, with 13 bases spanning the gap. Germline values: CDR1 SQVTM, CDR2 ANQGSEA. This CDR3 is 14 amino acids long. CDR3 coding DNA: TGCAGCGTTGAAGATCGAAGGCAGGGGAACACCATATATTTT. It is translated as CSVEDRRQGNTIYF. The full variable domain, completed using reference TRBV29-1 and TRBJ1-3, is SAVISQKPSRDICQRGTSLTIQCQVDSQVTMMFWYRQQPGQSLTLIATANQGSEATYESGFVIDKFPISRPNLTFSTLTVSNMSPEDSSIYLCSVEDRRQGNTIYFGEGSWLTVV.

This CDR3 reads CASSLGGNYGYTF. The CDR3 DNA reads as TGCGCCAGCAGCTTGGGAGGTAACTATGGCTACACCTTC. J is TRBJ1-2 and V is TRBV5-1; D remains ambiguous. The CDR3 loop spans 13 amino acids. V was cut by 0 bases and J by 1 base, with 4 bases left in between. Looked up from germline, CDR1 is SGHRS and CDR2 is YFSETQ.

The rearrangement links TRBV14 to TRBJ1-1, with a tentative D call TRBD1 (5 bases). Germline V gives CDR1 SGHDN, CDR2 FVKESK. CDR3 size: 15 residues. V lost 6 bases and J lost 3, with 17 bases in between. The chain's CDR3 is CASRHIPGGDTEAFF. The CDR3 DNA reads TGTGCCAGCAGACATATACCGGGAGGGGACACTGAAGCTTTCTTT.

J is TRBJ2-7 and V is TRBV30; TRBD2 matches 8 bases. In germline, CDR1 is GTSNPN, CDR2 SVGIG (reference sequence). This CDR3 region has 15 residues. Losses at the gene ends were 1 base for V and 0 bases for J; bases not matched to a gene: 5. CDR3 residues: CAWSAGGAPSYEQYF. The CDR3 nucleotides read TGTGCCTGGAGTGCCGGGGGGGCGCCCTCCTACGAGCAGTACTTC.

This clone was counted a single time. This chain connects TRBV9 to TRBJ1-1, with 10 bases aligning to TRBD1. The CDR3 spans 15 residues. V gave up 0 bases and J gave up 5 bases; unmatched junction bases: 4. CDR1 SGDLS and CDR2 YYNGEE come from the germline V gene. DNA for the CDR3: TGTGCCAGCAGCGTAGAATGGGACAGGGGAACTGAAGCTTTCTTT. As protein: CASSVEWDRGTEAFF.